This record looks at one T cell receptor beta chain sequence and its context. Its antigen is as yet unknown. With 60 Vbeta and 13 Jbeta primers, the PCR was carried out. Some clones are missing from TCRdb's copy, which holds only in-frame ones; the method was immunoSEQ multiplex PCR. The repertoire holds 70,000 to 80,000 clones, with roughly 78% as singletons. This sample is drawn from a study of cytomegalovirus exposure and HLA in healthy donors. At the level of the study: In terms of ancestry, the Caucasian-associated cluster contained roughly 80% of the roughly 400 genotyped donors.

Regarding the study as a whole: The authors later linked a missense DCLRE1C variant to TCR beta V- and J-gene trimming. Accurate HLA-A and HLA-B prediction from TCR beta sequences was reported for most subjects.

There are 15 residues in the CDR3. V lost 4 bases to trimming and J lost 0 bases, with 13 bases between them. CDR1 LGHNA and CDR2 YNFKEQ come from the germline V gene. This sequence originates from a man aged 18 to 30 in good health and CMV-seronegative. Sequencing was carried out using PBMCs. The genes are TRBV4-2 and TRBJ2-7; perhaps TRBD2 as D (6 bases). The CDR3 nucleotides are TGTGCCAGCAGCCTCCGGGACGGGAGCTCCTACGAGCAGTACTTC. Amino acids: CASSLRDGSSYEQYF.